One and the same sample provided the 32 T cell receptor beta chains below, sequenced in a study of blood T cell repertoires in COVID-19. The assay was immunoSEQ multiplex PCR, and TCRdb's table has in-frame clones only and misses some. The sample has 85,000 to 130,000 clones; roughly four fifths are singletons. Sequencing was carried out using peripheral blood. The receptor source for this set is a woman of 80 years or more with active or convalescent COVID-19.

The chain joins TRBV16 to TRBJ1-5; D unclear. V shed 0 bases and J shed 7 bases, with 13 bases lying between them. Germline V gene lookup returns CDR1 KGHSY and CDR2 FQNENV. The CDR3 has 15 amino acids. DNA for the CDR3: TGTGCCAGCAGCCAATCGATAGCGGGGAGACAGCCCCAGCATTTT. Protein product: CASSQSIAGRQPQHF.

V usage is TRBV30 and J usage is TRBJ2-1; 7 bases fit TRBD1. With 2 bases clipped from V and 13 bases from J, the junction kept 8 bases outside the gene matches. The length of the CDR3 is 12 residues. CDR1 is GTSNPN and CDR2 is SVGIG in the germline V gene (reference sequence). DNA for the CDR3: TGTGCCTGGAGTCGACAGGGAATGACCCAGTTCTTC. It codes for CAWSRQGMTQFF.

This chain links TRBV28 with TRBJ1-5; no firm D call. The CDR3 length is 15 residues. V lost 3 bases and J lost 4, with 13 bases in between. Germline V gene lookup returns CDR1 MDHEN and CDR2 SYDVKM. In DNA form, the CDR3 reads TGTGCCAGCAGTTTGAGCCGGGGTGGGAATCAGCCCCAGCATTTT. Protein sequence: CASSLSRGGNQPQHF. The variable domain in full, completed from reference TRBV28 and TRBJ1-5, reads DVKVTQSSRYLVKRTGEKVFLECVQDMDHENMFWYRQDPGLGLRLIYFSYDVKMKEKGDIPEGYSVSREKKERFSLILESASTNQTSMYLCASSLSRGGNQPQHFGDGTRLSIL.

V usage is TRBV7-2 and J usage is TRBJ2-5; TRBD2 might be the D (6 bases). V lost 1 base and J 5 bases, leaving 17 bases between the germline ends. The germline CDR1 and CDR2 sequences are SGHTA and FQGNSA. This CDR3 is built from 16 residues. CDR3 DNA sequence: TGTGCCAGCAGCTTAGTTTCGGGTAGGGCGGGGGAGACCCAGTACTTC. Translated: CASSLVSGRAGETQYF.

The chain joins TRBV30 to TRBJ1-5; tentatively, D is TRBD1 (5 bases). Between the trimmed V and J ends, which lost 0 bases and 5 bases, there was a span of 8 bases. The CDR3 loop spans 13 amino acids. Germline CDR1 GTSNPN, CDR2 SVGIG (reference sequence). For the CDR3, the DNA is TGTGCCTGGAGTGTCGCCAGGGATCAGCCCCAGCATTTT. Translated: CAWSVARDQPQHF.

CDR3 bases: TGTGCCAGTAGTACGCGGACAGGGCTAGGCTCCTACGAGCAGTACTTC. As protein: CASSTRTGLGSYEQYF. The V call is TRBV19, the J call TRBJ2-7; 8 bases fit TRBD1. The CDR3 is 16 residues long. CDR1 LNHDA and CDR2 SQIVND come from the germline V gene (reference sequence). V dropped 4 bases and J dropped 0; count of bases not matched to a gene: 8.

The chain is built from TRBV29-1 and TRBJ2-5, with TRBD1 matching 8 bases. This CDR3 has 16 amino acids. The germline gives CDR1 SQVTM, CDR2 ANQGSEA. V gave up 8 bases and J gave up 1 base; unmatched junction bases: 15. The DNA for the CDR3 is TGCAGCTCCGTACCGATGACAGGGGTAATCCAAGAGACCCAGTACTTC. Protein: CSSVPMTGVIQETQYF.

The CDR3 protein is CASSPQFSGNTIYF. The DNA of the CDR3 is TGTGCCAGCAGCCCACAGTTCTCTGGAAACACCATATATTTT. This rearrangement joins TRBV4-2 to TRBJ1-3; D uncertain. V shed 4 bases and J shed 0 bases, with 7 bases lying between them. The germline V gene encodes CDR1 LGHNA and CDR2 YNFKEQ. This CDR3 has 14 amino acids.

The chain couples TRBV9 to TRBJ2-1, with a weak D call TRBD2 (6 bases). CDR3 size: 15 residues. The V gene's germline CDR1 is SGDLS and CDR2 YYNGEE. Trimming removed 0 bases from V and 5 bases from J, with 12 bases in between. Written as DNA, the CDR3 is TGTGCCAGCAGCGTAGAGATAGCGGCACACAATGAGCAGTTCTTC. This sequence encodes CASSVEIAAHNEQFF.

The rearrangement links TRBV2 to TRBJ2-7, with D perhaps TRBD1 (5 bases). The CDR3 has 14 amino acids. V gave up 4 bases and J gave up 7 bases, with 17 bases separating them. Germline V lookup: CDR1 SNHLY, CDR2 FYNNEI. The CDR3 sequence is CASSGSQGEREQYF. The CDR3 DNA sequence: TGTGCCAGCAGTGGTAGTCAGGGCGAGCGAGAGCAGTACTTC.

The chain links TRBV19 to TRBJ1-5, with 7 bases matching TRBD1. Germline lookup yields CDR1 LNHDA and CDR2 SQIVND (reference sequence). CDR3 length: 16 residues. The V and J ends lost 3 bases and 4 bases, in that order; junction bases with no gene match: 9. DNA of the CDR3: TGTGCCAGTAGTATTGGACAAGGGGGCGGAAATCAGCCCCAGCATTTT. Its protein is CASSIGQGGGNQPQHF.

V and J are TRBV4-1 and TRBJ1-2; D unclear. V was clipped by 0 bases and J by 0 bases, with 8 bases between them. The CDR3 has 15 amino acids. Per germline, CDR1 MGHRA and CDR2 YSYEKL. DNA of the CDR3: TGCGCCAGCAGCCAAGAAACGGGGACTAACTATGGCTACACCTTC. This translates into CASSQETGTNYGYTF.

The J gene is TRBJ2-3, the V gene TRBV30; D remains unclear. The CDR3 has 12 residues. Trimming cost V 0 bases and J 9 bases, with 10 bases left between them. Looked up from germline, CDR1 is GTSNPN and CDR2 is SVGIG (reference sequence). Here the CDR3 reads CAWSVQARTQYF. CDR3 coding DNA: TGTGCCTGGAGTGTACAAGCGAGGACGCAGTATTTT.

This clone was detected once. The chain uses TRBV6-4 and TRBJ1-1; TRBD1 might be the D (5 bases). The germline V and J ends were trimmed by 4 bases and 4 bases, with 13 bases remaining between them. The germline CDR1 and CDR2 sequences are MRHNA and SNTAGT. The CDR3 covers 14 residues. CDR3 protein: CASSADSLGTEAFF. In nucleotides, the CDR3 is TGTGCCAGCAGTGCCGACAGCCTGGGCACTGAAGCTTTCTTT.

V is TRBV11-2 and J is TRBJ1-1, with a possible D match to TRBD1 (6 bases). The CDR3 is 11 amino acids. CDR1 is SGHAT, CDR2 FQNNGV, per germline. The ends were cut back, 6 bases at V and 7 bases at J, with 9 bases in the middle. The CDR3 sequence: CASRTGLEAFF. Here the CDR3 DNA reads TGTGCCAGCAGAACAGGGCTTGAAGCTTTCTTT.

This chain uses TRBV6-4 with TRBJ2-3, with D unclear. CDR3 size: 15 residues. CDR1 and CDR2 from the germline V gene are MRHNA and SNTAGT. Between the trimmed V and J ends, which lost 3 bases and 2 bases, there was a span of 12 bases. CDR3 sequence: CASSEYGQFTDTQYF. Written as DNA, the CDR3 is TGTGCCAGCAGTGAGTATGGGCAGTTCACAGATACGCAGTATTTT.

The V gene is TRBV19, the J gene TRBJ1-5; 8 bases agree with TRBD1. CDR1 and CDR2 from the germline V gene are LNHDA and SQIVND (reference sequence). The length of the CDR3 is 14 residues. The V and J ends lost 6 bases and 4 bases, in that order; junction bases with no gene match: 5. In DNA form, the CDR3 reads TGTGCCAGTAGCCCGGGACAGGAAAATCAGCCCCAGCATTTT. Protein product: CASSPGQENQPQHF.

The J gene is TRBJ1-6, the V gene TRBV11-2; 8 nucleotides agree with TRBD1. CDR1 and CDR2 (germline): SGHAT, FQNNGV. CDR3 length equals 15 residues. V lost 5 bases and J lost 4; bases outside the gene matches: 4. The CDR3 coding sequence is TGTGCCAGCAGCACCGACAGGGGTTATAATTCACCCCTCCACTTT. Translated: CASSTDRGYNSPLHF.

This chain links TRBV11-2 with TRBJ2-5; perhaps TRBD1 as D (5 bases). The CDR3 sequence is 13 residues long. Between the trimmed V and J ends, which lost 6 bases and 0 bases, there was a span of 8 bases. Germline CDR1 is SGHAT and CDR2 is FQNNGV. The CDR3 loop reads CASRPGNQETQYF. CDR3 sequence (DNA): TGTGCCAGCAGGCCAGGGAACCAAGAGACCCAGTACTTC.

V usage is TRBV2 and J usage is TRBJ2-4; D may be TRBD1 (6 bases). Trimming cost V 2 bases and J 0 bases, with 8 bases left between them. From germline, CDR1 is SNHLY and CDR2 FYNNEI. There are 15 residues in the CDR3. The CDR3 bases are TGTGCCAGCAGTGAACTCAGGGGAGCCAAAAACATTCAGTACTTC. It specifies CASSELRGAKNIQYF.

The genes are TRBV2 and TRBJ1-4; TRBD1 might be the D (6 bases). The ends were cut back, 7 bases at V and 3 bases at J, with 15 bases in the middle. The germline gives CDR1 SNHLY, CDR2 FYNNEI. This CDR3 region has 15 residues. The CDR3 sequence is CASIKGGTPNEKLFF. The CDR3 DNA follows: TGTGCCAGCATCAAGGGGGGGACCCCTAATGAAAAACTGTTTTTT.

This clone was detected only once. The chain carries TRBV4-1 and TRBJ2-1; TRBD1 matches at 11 bases. Germline trimming cut 5 bases from V and 7 bases from J; bases unmatched to any gene: 7. Germline CDR1 MGHRA, CDR2 YSYEKL. This CDR3 has 15 residues. In nucleotides, the CDR3 is TGCGCCAGCAGCGTCCCGGGACAGGGGGAGAATGAGCAGTTCTTC. Its translation is CASSVPGQGENEQFF.

The CDR3, as DNA: TGTGCCAGCAGTTTGGACAGGGGCTATGGCTACACCTTC. Amino acids: CASSLDRGYGYTF. The J gene is TRBJ1-2, the V gene TRBV28; 9 bases map to TRBD1. Losses at the gene ends were 3 bases for V and 4 bases for J; bases not matched to a gene: 0. This CDR3 contains 13 residues. The germline V gene encodes CDR1 MDHEN and CDR2 SYDVKM.

CDR3 sequence: CASGPDYPGELFF. CDR3 sequence (DNA): TGTGCTAGTGGTCCGGACTATCCGGGGGAGCTGTTTTTT. This chain uses TRBV12-5 with TRBJ2-2, with D perhaps matching TRBD2 (6 bases). The CDR3 runs 13 residues. V was cut by 5 bases and J by 8 bases, with 12 bases left in between. Germline loops: CDR1 LGHNT, CDR2 FRNRAP. The full variable domain, with the rest looked up from reference TRBV12-5 and TRBJ2-2, is DARVTQTPRHKVTEMGQEVTMRCQPILGHNTVFWYRQTMMQGLELLAYFRNRAPLDDSGMPKDRFSAEMPDATLATLKIQPSEPRDSAVYFCASGPDYPGELFFGEGSRLTVL.

The chain combines TRBV28 with TRBJ2-3, with D possibly being TRBD2 (5 bases). CDR1 and CDR2 from the germline V gene are MDHEN and SYDVKM. There are 16 residues in the CDR3. V lost 4 bases, J lost 0 bases, and 14 bases lay in between. This CDR3 is CASSYTDSTSTDTQYF. In nucleotides, the CDR3 is TGTGCCAGCAGTTACACGGACTCAACTAGCACAGATACGCAGTATTTT.

Only a few counts were recorded for this clone. The V gene is TRBV5-6, the J gene TRBJ1-6; TRBD1 matches at 7 bases. This CDR3 spans 15 amino acids. Trimming removed 2 bases from V and 7 bases from J; junction bases left unmatched: 6. Germline CDR1 is SGHDT and CDR2 is YYEEEE. This CDR3 reads CASSFGQVENSPLHF. CDR3 sequence (DNA): TGTGCCAGCAGCTTCGGACAGGTGGAAAATTCACCCCTCCACTTT. The whole variable domain, remainder taken from reference TRBV5-6 and TRBJ1-6, is DAGVTQSPTHLIKTRGQQVTLRCSPKSGHDTVSWYQQALGQGPQFIFQYYEEEERQRGNFPDRFSGHQFPNYSSELNVNALLLGDSALYLCASSFGQVENSPLHFGNGTRLTVT.

The CDR3 DNA reads TGTGCCAGCAGTCGTACAGGATTTGATTCACCCCTCCACTTT. As protein: CASSRTGFDSPLHF. The V and J genes are TRBV27 and TRBJ1-6; a weak D match, TRBD1 (5 bases). The germline V gene has CDR1 MNHEY and CDR2 SMNVEV (reference sequence). The CDR3 runs to 14 residues. V shed 5 bases and J shed 8 bases, with 13 bases lying between them.

The chain is built from TRBV6-1 and TRBJ1-5, with TRBD1 matching over 7 bases. V shed 4 bases, J shed 7 bases, and the junction held 13 bases outside the gene matches. This CDR3 region has 16 residues. The germline gives CDR1 MNHNS, CDR2 SASEGT. Written as DNA, the CDR3 is TGTGCCAGCAGTGCAATAAGACAGGGCGGGAGGCAGCCCCAGCATTTT. Its translation is CASSAIRQGGRQPQHF.

This clone showed up just once. The rearrangement joins TRBV2 to TRBJ2-7; TRBD1 matches at 8 bases. The CDR3 length is 13 residues. CDR1 is SNHLY and CDR2 is FYNNEI in the germline V gene. With V trimmed by 5 bases and J by 5 bases, 5 bases remained unmatched. The CDR3 reads CASSNDRGHEQYF. CDR3 sequence (DNA): TGTGCCAGCAGTAACGACAGGGGACACGAGCAGTACTTC.

This clone was seen once. The chain joins TRBV11-2 to TRBJ1-1, with D tentatively TRBD1 (5 bases). This CDR3 contains 14 residues. Germline CDR1 reads SGHAT; CDR2 reads FQNNGV. Trimming pared 1 base from V and 5 bases from J, leaving 11 bases between. The CDR3 bases are TGTGCCAGCAGCTTAGCCGGGGGTTTGACTGAAGCTTTCTTT. It codes for CASSLAGGLTEAFF.

This sequence joins TRBV5-1 and TRBJ2-5, with D uncertain. The V gene's germline CDR1 is SGHRS and CDR2 YFSETQ. The CDR3 sequence is 12 residues long. V lost 2 bases, J lost 3 bases, and 5 bases lay in between. This CDR3 reads CASSFSEETQYF. CDR3 sequence (DNA): TGCGCCAGCAGCTTTTCTGAAGAGACCCAGTACTTC.

This chain links TRBV25-1 with TRBJ2-7; 7 bases map to TRBD2. V shed 5 bases and J 3 bases; nucleotides not matched to a gene: 4. CDR1 and CDR2 (germline): MGHDK, SYGVNS. This CDR3 comprises 13 residues. CDR3: CASSSSGVYEQYF. The CDR3 DNA reads TGTGCCAGCAGTTCGAGCGGGGTCTACGAGCAGTACTTC.